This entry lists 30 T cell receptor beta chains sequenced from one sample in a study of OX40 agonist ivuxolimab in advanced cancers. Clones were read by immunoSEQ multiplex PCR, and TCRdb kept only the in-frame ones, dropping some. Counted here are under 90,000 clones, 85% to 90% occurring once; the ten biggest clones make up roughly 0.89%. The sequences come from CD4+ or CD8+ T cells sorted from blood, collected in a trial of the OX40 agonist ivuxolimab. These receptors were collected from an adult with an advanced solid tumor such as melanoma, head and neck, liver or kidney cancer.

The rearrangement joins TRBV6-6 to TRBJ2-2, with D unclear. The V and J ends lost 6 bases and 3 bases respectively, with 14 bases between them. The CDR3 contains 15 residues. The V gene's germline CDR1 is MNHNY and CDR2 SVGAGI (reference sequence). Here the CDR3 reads CASRHHLTDTGELFF. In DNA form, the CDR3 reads TGTGCCAGCAGACACCACCTAACCGACACCGGGGAGCTGTTTTTT.

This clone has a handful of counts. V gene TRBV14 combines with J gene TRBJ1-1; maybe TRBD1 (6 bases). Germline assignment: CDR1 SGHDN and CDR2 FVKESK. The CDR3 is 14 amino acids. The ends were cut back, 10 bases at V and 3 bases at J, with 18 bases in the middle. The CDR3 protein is CATQELGGYTEAFF. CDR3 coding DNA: TGTGCCACCCAGGAGTTGGGGGGCTACACTGAAGCTTTCTTT.

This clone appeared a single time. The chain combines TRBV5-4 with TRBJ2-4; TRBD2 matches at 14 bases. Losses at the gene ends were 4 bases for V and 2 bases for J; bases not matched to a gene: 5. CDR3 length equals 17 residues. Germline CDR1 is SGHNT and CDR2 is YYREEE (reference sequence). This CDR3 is CASSPGLAGGSKNIQYF. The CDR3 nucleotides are TGTGCCAGCAGCCCTGGACTAGCGGGAGGTTCCAAAAACATTCAGTACTTC.

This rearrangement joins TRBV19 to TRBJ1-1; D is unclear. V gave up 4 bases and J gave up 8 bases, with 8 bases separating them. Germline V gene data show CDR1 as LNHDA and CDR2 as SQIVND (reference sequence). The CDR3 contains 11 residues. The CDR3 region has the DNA TGTGCCAGTAGTACGCCATCCGAAGCTTTCTTT. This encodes CASSTPSEAFF.

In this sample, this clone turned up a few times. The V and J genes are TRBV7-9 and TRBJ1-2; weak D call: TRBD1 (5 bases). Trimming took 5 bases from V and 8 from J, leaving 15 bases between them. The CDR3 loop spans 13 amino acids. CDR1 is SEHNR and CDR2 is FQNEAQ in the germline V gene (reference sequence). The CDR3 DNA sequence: TGTGCCAGCAGCGAGGCCGGGACGAAGGGCTACACCTTC. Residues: CASSEAGTKGYTF.

CDR3 sequence: CASSPRRAGVSYEQYF. CDR3 coding DNA: TGTGCCAGCAGCCCCCGGCGGGCGGGAGTGTCCTACGAGCAGTACTTC. V gene TRBV5-4 combines with J gene TRBJ2-7; the match to TRBD2 covers 7 bases. CDR3 length: 16 amino acids. V dropped 4 bases and J dropped 1; count of bases not matched to a gene: 11. Germline values: CDR1 SGHNT, CDR2 YYREEE (reference sequence).

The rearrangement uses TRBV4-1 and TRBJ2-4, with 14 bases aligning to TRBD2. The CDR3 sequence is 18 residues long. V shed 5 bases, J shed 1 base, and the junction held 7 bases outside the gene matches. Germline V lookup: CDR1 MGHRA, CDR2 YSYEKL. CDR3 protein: CASSKGLAGGRAKNIQYF. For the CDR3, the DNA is TGCGCCAGCAGCAAAGGACTAGCGGGAGGTAGGGCCAAAAACATTCAGTACTTC.

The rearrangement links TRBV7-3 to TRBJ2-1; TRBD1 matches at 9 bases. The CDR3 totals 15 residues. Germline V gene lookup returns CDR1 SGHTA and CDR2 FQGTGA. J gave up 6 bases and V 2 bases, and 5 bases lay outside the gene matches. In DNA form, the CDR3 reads TGTGCCAGCAGCTTATTGGGACAGGGTTCCAATGAGCAGTTCTTC. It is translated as CASSLLGQGSNEQFF. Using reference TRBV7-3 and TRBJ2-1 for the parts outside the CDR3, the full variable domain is GAGVSQTPSNKVTEKGKYVELRCDPISGHTALYWYRQSLGQGPEFLIYFQGTGAADDSGLPNDRFFAVRPEGSVSTLKIQRTERGDSAVYLCASSLLGQGSNEQFFGPGTRLTVL.

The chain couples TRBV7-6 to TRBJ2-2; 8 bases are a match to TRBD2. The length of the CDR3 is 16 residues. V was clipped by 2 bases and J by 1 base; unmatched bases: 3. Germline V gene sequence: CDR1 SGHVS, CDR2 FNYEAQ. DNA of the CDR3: TGTGCCAGCAGCTTACAACTAGCGGAGAACACCGGGGAGCTGTTTTTT. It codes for CASSLQLAENTGELFF.

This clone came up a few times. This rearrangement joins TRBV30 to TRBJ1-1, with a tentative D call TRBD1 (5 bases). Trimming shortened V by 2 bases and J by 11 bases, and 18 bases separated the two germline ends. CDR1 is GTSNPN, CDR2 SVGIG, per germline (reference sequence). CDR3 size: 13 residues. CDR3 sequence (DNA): TGTGCCTGGAGTATTACTCGACAGTCTGCCGCTTTCTTT. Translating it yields CAWSITRQSAAFF. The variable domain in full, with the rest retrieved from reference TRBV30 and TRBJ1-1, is SQTIHQWPATLVQPVGSPLSLECTVEGTSNPNLYWYRQAAGRGLQLLFYSVGIGQISSEVPQNLSASRPQDRQFILSSKKLLLSDSGFYLCAWSITRQSAAFFGQGTRLTVV.

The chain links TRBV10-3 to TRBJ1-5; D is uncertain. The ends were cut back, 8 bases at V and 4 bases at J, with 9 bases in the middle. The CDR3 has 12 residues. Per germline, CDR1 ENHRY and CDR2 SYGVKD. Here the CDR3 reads CAIGEGNQPQHF. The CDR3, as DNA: TGTGCCATCGGGGAGGGTAATCAGCCCCAGCATTTT.

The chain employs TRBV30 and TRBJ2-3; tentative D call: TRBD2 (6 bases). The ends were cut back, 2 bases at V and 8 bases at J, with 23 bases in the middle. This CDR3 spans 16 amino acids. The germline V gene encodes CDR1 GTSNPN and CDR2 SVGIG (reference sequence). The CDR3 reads CAWSRIERAQRGTQYF. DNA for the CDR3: TGTGCCTGGAGTAGAATAGAGCGGGCCCAGAGGGGTACGCAGTATTTT. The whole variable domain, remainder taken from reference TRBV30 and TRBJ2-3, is SQTIHQWPATLVQPVGSPLSLECTVEGTSNPNLYWYRQAAGRGLQLLFYSVGIGQISSEVPQNLSASRPQDRQFILSSKKLLLSDSGFYLCAWSRIERAQRGTQYFGPGTRLTVL.

The CDR3 DNA is TGTGCCTGGAACCTCGAAGCGGGAGTAAATGAGCAGTTCTTC. Encoded protein: CAWNLEAGVNEQFF. V gene TRBV30 combines with J gene TRBJ2-1; 8 nucleotides match TRBD2. The germline gives CDR1 GTSNPN, CDR2 SVGIG (reference sequence). J gave up 7 bases and V 4 bases, and 9 bases lay outside the gene matches. CDR3 length: 14 residues.

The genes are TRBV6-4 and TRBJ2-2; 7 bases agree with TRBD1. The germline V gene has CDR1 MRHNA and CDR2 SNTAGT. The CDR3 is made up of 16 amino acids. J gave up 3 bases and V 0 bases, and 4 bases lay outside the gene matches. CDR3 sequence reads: CASSDSHRGHTGELFF. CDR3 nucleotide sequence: TGTGCCAGCAGTGACTCTCACAGGGGACACACCGGGGAGCTGTTTTTT.

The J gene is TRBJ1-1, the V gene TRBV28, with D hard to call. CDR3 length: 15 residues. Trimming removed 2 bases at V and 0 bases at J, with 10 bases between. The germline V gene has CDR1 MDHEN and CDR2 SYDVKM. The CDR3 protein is CASSLGGAMNTEAFF. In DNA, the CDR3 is TGTGCCAGCAGTTTAGGCGGCGCCATGAACACTGAAGCTTTCTTT.

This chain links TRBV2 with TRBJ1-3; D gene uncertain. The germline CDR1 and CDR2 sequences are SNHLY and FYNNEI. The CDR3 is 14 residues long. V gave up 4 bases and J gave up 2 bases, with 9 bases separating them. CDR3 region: CASSVQGTGNTIYF. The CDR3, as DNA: TGTGCCAGCAGTGTTCAAGGGACTGGAAACACCATATATTTT. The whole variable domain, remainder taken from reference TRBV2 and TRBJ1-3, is EPEVTQTPSHQVTQMGQEVILRCVPISNHLYFYWYRQILGQKVEFLVSFYNNEISEKSEIFDDQFSVERPDGSNFTLKIRSTKLEDSAMYFCASSVQGTGNTIYFGEGSWLTVV.

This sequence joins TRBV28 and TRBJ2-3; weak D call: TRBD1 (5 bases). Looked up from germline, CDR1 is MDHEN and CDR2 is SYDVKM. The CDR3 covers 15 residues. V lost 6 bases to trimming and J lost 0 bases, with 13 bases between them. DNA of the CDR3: TGTGCCAGCAGGTCGGCCAGGGCTAGCACAGATACGCAGTATTTT. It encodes CASRSARASTDTQYF. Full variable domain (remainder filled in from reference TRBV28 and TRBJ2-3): DVKVTQSSRYLVKRTGEKVFLECVQDMDHENMFWYRQDPGLGLRLIYFSYDVKMKEKGDIPEGYSVSREKKERFSLILESASTNQTSMYLCASRSARASTDTQYFGPGTRLTVL.

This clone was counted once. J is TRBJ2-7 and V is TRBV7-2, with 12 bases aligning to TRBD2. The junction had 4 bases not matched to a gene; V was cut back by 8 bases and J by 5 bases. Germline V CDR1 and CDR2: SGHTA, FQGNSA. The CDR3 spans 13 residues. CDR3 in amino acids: CASRLAGVNEQYF. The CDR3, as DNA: TGTGCCAGCCGACTAGCGGGAGTTAACGAGCAGTACTTC.

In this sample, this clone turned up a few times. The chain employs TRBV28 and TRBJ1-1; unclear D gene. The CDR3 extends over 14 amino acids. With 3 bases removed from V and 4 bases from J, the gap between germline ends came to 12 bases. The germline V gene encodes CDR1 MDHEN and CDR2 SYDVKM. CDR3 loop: CASSFRQLGTEAFF. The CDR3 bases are TGTGCCAGCAGTTTTCGTCAGTTGGGCACTGAAGCTTTCTTT.

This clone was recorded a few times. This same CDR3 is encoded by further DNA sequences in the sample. The CDR3 DNA sequence: TGTGCCAGCAGGCCCCAGGGCTACGAGCAGTACTTC. Encoded protein: CASRPQGYEQYF. The rearrangement uses TRBV6-1 and TRBJ2-7; TRBD1 might be the D (5 bases). From germline, CDR1 is MNHNS and CDR2 SASEGT. This CDR3 has 12 amino acids. The V gene lost 6 bases and the J gene lost 3 bases, with 9 bases spanning the gap.

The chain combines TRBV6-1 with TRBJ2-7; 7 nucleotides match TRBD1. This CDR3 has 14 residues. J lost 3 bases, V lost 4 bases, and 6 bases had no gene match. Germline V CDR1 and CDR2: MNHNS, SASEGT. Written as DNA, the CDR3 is TGTGCCAGCAGTGCAGGGACAGCGAACTACGAGCAGTACTTC. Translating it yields CASSAGTANYEQYF.

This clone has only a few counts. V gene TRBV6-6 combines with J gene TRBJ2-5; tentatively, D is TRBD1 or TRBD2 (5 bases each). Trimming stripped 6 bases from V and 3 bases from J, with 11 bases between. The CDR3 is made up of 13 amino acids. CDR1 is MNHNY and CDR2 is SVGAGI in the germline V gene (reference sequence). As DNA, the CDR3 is TGTGCCAGCAGCTACGGGACCAAAGAGACCCAGTACTTC. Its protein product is CASSYGTKETQYF.

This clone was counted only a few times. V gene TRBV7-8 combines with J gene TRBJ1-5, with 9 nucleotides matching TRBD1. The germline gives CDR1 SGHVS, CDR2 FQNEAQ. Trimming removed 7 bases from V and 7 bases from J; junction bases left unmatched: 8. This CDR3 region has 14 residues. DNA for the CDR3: TGTGCCAGCACGAGGACAGGGGTGGGCCAGCCCCAGCATTTT. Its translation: CASTRTGVGQPQHF.

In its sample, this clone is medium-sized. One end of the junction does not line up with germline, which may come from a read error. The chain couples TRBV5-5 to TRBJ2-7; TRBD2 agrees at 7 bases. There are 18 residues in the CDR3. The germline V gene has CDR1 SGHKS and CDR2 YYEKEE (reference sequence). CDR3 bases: TGTGCCAGCCGCTTCTCGAAAAAGTTTGGGGGGGAACCCTACGAGCAGTACTTC. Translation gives CASRFSKKFGGEPYEQYF.

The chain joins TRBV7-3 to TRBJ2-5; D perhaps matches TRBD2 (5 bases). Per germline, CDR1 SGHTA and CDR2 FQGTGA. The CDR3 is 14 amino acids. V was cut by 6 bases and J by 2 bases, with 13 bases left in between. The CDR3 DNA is TGTGCCAGCAGTTTAGGAGGTTCGCAAGAGACCCAGTACTTC. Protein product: CASSLGGSQETQYF.

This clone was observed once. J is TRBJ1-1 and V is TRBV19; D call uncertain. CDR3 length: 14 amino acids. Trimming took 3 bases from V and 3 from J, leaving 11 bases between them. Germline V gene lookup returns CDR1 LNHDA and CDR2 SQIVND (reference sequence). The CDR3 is CASSMGGVYTEAFF. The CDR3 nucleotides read TGTGCCAGTAGTATGGGTGGGGTTTACACTGAAGCTTTCTTT.

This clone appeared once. CDR3 protein: CASSPLDGNYGYTF. DNA of the CDR3: TGTGCCAGCTCACCACTCGACGGTAACTATGGCTACACCTTC. V gene TRBV18 combines with J gene TRBJ1-2; D not certain. V lost 1 base and J lost 1, with 7 bases in between. The CDR3 extends over 14 amino acids. Germline CDR1 is KGHSH and CDR2 is LQKENI.

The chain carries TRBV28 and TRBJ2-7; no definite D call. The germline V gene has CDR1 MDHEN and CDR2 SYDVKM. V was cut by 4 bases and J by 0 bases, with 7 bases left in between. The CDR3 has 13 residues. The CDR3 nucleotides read TGTGCCAGCAGTTCAGCGAGCTCCTACGAGCAGTACTTC. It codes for CASSSASSYEQYF. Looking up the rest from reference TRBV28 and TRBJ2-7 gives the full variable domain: DVKVTQSSRYLVKRTGEKVFLECVQDMDHENMFWYRQDPGLGLRLIYFSYDVKMKEKGDIPEGYSVSREKKERFSLILESASTNQTSMYLCASSSASSYEQYFGPGTRLTVT.

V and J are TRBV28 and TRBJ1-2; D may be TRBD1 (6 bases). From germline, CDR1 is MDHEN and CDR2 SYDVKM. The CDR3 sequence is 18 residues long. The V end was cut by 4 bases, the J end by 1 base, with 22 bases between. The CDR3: CASSSPSPSTGDNYGYTF. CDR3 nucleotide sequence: TGTGCCAGCAGTTCACCATCACCTTCGACAGGCGATAACTATGGCTACACCTTC.

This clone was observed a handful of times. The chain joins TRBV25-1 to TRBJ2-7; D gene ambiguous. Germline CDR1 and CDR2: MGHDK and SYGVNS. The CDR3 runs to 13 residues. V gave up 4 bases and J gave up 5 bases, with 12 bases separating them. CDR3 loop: CASSAPSQDEQYF. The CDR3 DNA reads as TGTGCCAGCAGTGCGCCTTCTCAGGACGAGCAGTACTTC.